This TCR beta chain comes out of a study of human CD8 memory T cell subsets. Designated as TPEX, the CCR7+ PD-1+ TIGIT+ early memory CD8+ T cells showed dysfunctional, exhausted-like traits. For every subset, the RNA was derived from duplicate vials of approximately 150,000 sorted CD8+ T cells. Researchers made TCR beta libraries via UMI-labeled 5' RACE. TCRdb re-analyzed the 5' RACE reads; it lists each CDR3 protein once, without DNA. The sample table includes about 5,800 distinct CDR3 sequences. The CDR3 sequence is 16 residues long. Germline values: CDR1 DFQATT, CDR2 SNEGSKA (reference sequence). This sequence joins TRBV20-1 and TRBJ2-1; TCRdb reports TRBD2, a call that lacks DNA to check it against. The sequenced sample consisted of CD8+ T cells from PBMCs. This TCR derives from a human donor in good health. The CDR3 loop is CSARDVGLAVDNEQFF.